Shown below are 9 T cell receptor beta chains from a single sample sequenced in a study of shared clonotypes between healthy human individuals. Clones were read by immunoSEQ multiplex PCR, and TCRdb kept only the in-frame ones, dropping some. Counted here are 1.4 million to 1.5 million clones, approximately 96% occurring once; the ten biggest clones make up approximately 1.1%. Sequencing input: naive CD4+ T cells sorted from blood. Indicated subset: CD45RA+ positively selected. These receptor sequences come from a man aged 25-45 years in good health.

The chain links TRBV21-1 to TRBJ2-7; the D call in the table, TRBD1, was not verified against the DNA. TRBV21-1 is a pseudogene locus. CDR3 length: 16 amino acids. The CDR3 protein is CASGPGQGPLSYEQYF. The CDR3 DNA sequence: TGTGCCAGCGGCCCGGGACAGGGGCCTCTCTCCTACGAGCAGTACTTC.

The chain has TRBV9 and TRBJ2-5; 12 nucleotides line up with TRBD2. Germline assignment: CDR1 SGDLS and CDR2 YYNGEE. The V and J ends lost 0 bases and 3 bases, in that order; junction bases with no gene match: 3. CDR3 length: 16 amino acids. CDR3 bases: TGTGCCAGCAGCGTAGCTGGACTAGCGGGAAAAGAGACCCAGTACTTC. Protein: CASSVAGLAGKETQYF.

The J gene is TRBJ2-5, the V gene TRBV7-6, with 9 bases identical to TRBD2. V lost 5 bases to trimming and J lost 7 bases; unmatched junction nucleotides: 11. This CDR3 spans 15 amino acids. Germline V gene sequence: CDR1 SGHVS, CDR2 FNYEAQ. CDR3 nucleotide sequence: TGTGCCAGCAGCCCTACTAGCGGGCTTGCCTGGACCCAGTACTTC. Amino acids: CASSPTSGLAWTQYF.

This clone was detected only once. This chain joins TRBV5-1 and TRBJ2-7; 9 bases match TRBD1. V gave up 0 bases and J gave up 2 bases; unmatched junction bases: 21. Germline V gene data show CDR1 as SGHRS and CDR2 as YFSETQ. The CDR3 contains 21 residues. DNA of the CDR3: TGCGCCAGCAGCTTGGCCAGTGCAAGGACAGGGGCCTCCTGGAATACCTACGAGCAGTACTTC. Translating it yields CASSLASARTGASWNTYEQYF.

The rearrangement joins TRBV5-1 to TRBJ2-2; 7 nucleotides align to TRBD2. Germline V gives CDR1 SGHRS, CDR2 YFSETQ. After removal of 4 bases from V and 6 bases from J, the junction contained 12 bases not matched to a gene. The CDR3 covers 16 residues. CDR3 residues: CASSVGGTTPAGELFF. CDR3 in DNA: TGCGCCAGCAGCGTGGGGGGGACTACCCCAGCCGGGGAGCTGTTTTTT. The full variable domain, with the rest looked up from reference TRBV5-1 and TRBJ2-2, is KAGVTQTPRYLIKTRGQQVTLSCSPISGHRSVSWYQQTPGQGLQFLFEYFSETQRNKGNFPGRFSGRQFSNSRSEMNVSTLELGDSALYLCASSVGGTTPAGELFFGEGSRLTVL.

This clone occurred once. The CDR3 region is CASSLVLAGSQETQYF. The CDR3 coding sequence is TGTGCCAGCAGCTTGGTTCTAGCGGGGTCTCAAGAGACCCAGTACTTC. The chain combines TRBV5-5 with TRBJ2-5; TRBD2 matches at 9 bases. J lost 2 bases, V lost 0 bases, and 5 bases had no gene match. Per germline, CDR1 SGHKS and CDR2 YYEKEE (reference sequence). The CDR3 length is 16 residues.

The chain employs TRBV7-9 and TRBJ2-3, with 8 bases identical to TRBD2. With 3 bases clipped from V and 0 bases from J, the junction kept 5 bases outside the gene matches. The CDR3 consists of 16 residues. CDR1 and CDR2 (germline): SEHNR, FQNEAQ (reference sequence). CDR3 protein: CASSFGSGASTDTQYF. DNA of the CDR3: TGTGCCAGCAGCTTCGGTAGCGGGGCTAGCACAGATACGCAGTATTTT.

CDR3 residues: CASTVGSGVETQYF. The CDR3 DNA reads TGTGCCAGCACGGTCGGATCGGGGGTGGAGACCCAGTACTTC. V gene TRBV6-1 combines with J gene TRBJ2-5; D might be TRBD2 (6 bases). The CDR3 spans 14 residues. V was pared by 7 bases and J by 5 bases, with 17 bases between. The V gene's germline CDR1 is MNHNS and CDR2 SASEGT.

A remark on this clone: Other DNA sequences within the sample encode an identical CDR3. V and J are TRBV6-5 and TRBJ2-7; TRBD1 aligns across 7 bases. CDR1 and CDR2 (germline): MNHEY, SVGAGI. The CDR3 is made up of 14 amino acids. Trimming cost V 8 bases and J 0 bases; bases outside gene matches: 7. The CDR3 loop reads CASRRGQASYEQYF. The CDR3 nucleotides are TGTGCCAGCCGGAGAGGACAGGCCTCCTACGAGCAGTACTTC.